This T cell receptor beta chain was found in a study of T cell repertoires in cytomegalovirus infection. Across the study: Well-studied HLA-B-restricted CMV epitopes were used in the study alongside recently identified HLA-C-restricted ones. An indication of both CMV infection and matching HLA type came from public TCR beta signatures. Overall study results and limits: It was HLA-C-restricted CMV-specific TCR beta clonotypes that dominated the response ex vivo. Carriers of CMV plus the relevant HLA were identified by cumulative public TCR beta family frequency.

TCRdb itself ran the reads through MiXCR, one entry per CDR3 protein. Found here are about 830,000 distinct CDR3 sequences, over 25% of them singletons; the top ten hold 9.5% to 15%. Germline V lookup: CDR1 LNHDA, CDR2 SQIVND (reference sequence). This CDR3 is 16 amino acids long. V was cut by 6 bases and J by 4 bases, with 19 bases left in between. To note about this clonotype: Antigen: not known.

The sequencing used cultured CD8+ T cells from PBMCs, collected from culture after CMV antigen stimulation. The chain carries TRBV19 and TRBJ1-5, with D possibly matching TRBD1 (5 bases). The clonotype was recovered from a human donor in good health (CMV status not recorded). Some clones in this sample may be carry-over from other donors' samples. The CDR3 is CASRGGRAGWNQPQHF. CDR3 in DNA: TGTGCCAGTAGGGGCGGCCGGGCAGGGTGGAATCAGCCCCAGCATTTT.